This section outlines one TCR beta chain sequence together with its context. These data come from a study of blood T cell repertoires in COVID-19. Overall study: The United States, Italy and Spain were the sources of the acute and convalescent COVID-19 samples.

Germline V gene data show CDR1 as SGHTA and CDR2 as FQGNSA. The ends lost 5 bases at V and 6 bases at J; junction bases unmatched: 10. The CDR3 runs 15 residues. How the authors handled the data: Using reference gene primer amplification, nucleated cell counts were estimated. Produced via immunoSEQ multiplex PCR; TCRdb's table is partial and in-frame only. V and J calls and clone size are given by that table; D and trimming were obtained from the DNA. Here the sample spans 65,000 to 90,000 clones, around 80% being singletons. This chain uses TRBV7-2 with TRBJ2-7; 10 bases map to TRBD2. Sequenced sample: peripheral blood. The clonotype was recovered from a woman aged 80 or over with acute or convalescent COVID-19. DNA of the CDR3: TGTGCCAGCAGCGCCAGAGCGGGAGGGGGAGGCGAGCAGTACTTC. Amino acid sequence: CASSARAGGGGEQYF.